Listed below are T cell receptor beta chains from one sample, sequenced in a study of T cell responses to AZD1222 COVID-19 vaccine. Profiled with immunoSEQ multiplex PCR; TCRdb holds only in-frame clones, not every one. Here the sample spans some 130,000 clones, 92% being singletons. The input for sequencing was peripheral blood, taken on day 0 of AZD1222 vaccination. The receptors stem from an adult in good health. The CDR3 runs from the conserved cysteine through the conserved F or W. D genes are given only for firm matches. The size field is filled for only some rows; it gives once, few, many or a size class.

V gene: TRBV27
D gene: -
J gene: TRBJ2-2
clone size: -
CDR3 DNA: TGTGCCAGCAGTTTAAGGATAGCGGCAACGAACACCGGGGAGCTGTTTTTT
CDR3 protein: CASSLRIAATNTGELFF

V gene: TRBV7-9
D gene: -
J gene: TRBJ1-5
clone size: -
CDR3 DNA: TGTGCCAGCGCCGGGGGGATGCGTAATCAGCCCCAGCATTTT
CDR3 protein: CASAGGMRNQPQHF

V gene: TRBV4-1
D gene: -
J gene: TRBJ2-7
clone size: -
CDR3 DNA: TGCGCCAGCAGCCAAGTGGGCTCCTACGAGCAGTACTTC
CDR3 protein: CASSQVGSYEQYF

V gene: TRBV27
D gene: TRBD2
J gene: TRBJ2-2
clone size: -
CDR3 DNA: TGTGCCAGCAGTTTATTGCGGACTAGCGGGAGTCCCGGGGAGCTGTTTTTT
CDR3 protein: CASSLLRTSGSPGELFF

V gene: TRBV28
D gene: -
J gene: TRBJ1-3
clone size: -
CDR3 DNA: TGTGCCAGCAGCACTCTCAAGGTCGTGAGGGTCCGCTCTGGAAACACCATATATTTT
CDR3 protein: CASSTLKVVRVRSGNTIYF

V gene: TRBV11-2
D gene: -
J gene: TRBJ2-7
clone size: -
CDR3 DNA: TGTGCCAGCAGGATATTTGGCGGATACGAGCAGTACTTC
CDR3 protein: CASRIFGGYEQYF

V gene: TRBV2
D gene: -
J gene: TRBJ1-1
clone size: -
CDR3 DNA: TGTGCCAGCATCATTTCTGGGGCGGGAACTGAAGCTTTCTTT
CDR3 protein: CASIISGAGTEAFF

V gene: TRBV6-5
D gene: TRBD1
J gene: TRBJ1-6
clone size: -
CDR3 DNA: TGTGCCAGCAGCGGACAGGGGGCGGTTAATTCACCCCTCCACTTT
CDR3 protein: CASSGQGAVNSPLHF

V gene: TRBV5-4
D gene: TRBD2
J gene: TRBJ2-5
clone size: -
CDR3 DNA: TGTGCCAGCAGCTTTCGGAGAGCGGGAGGGCAAGAGACCCAGTACTTC
CDR3 protein: CASSFRRAGGQETQYF

V gene: TRBV29-1
D gene: -
J gene: TRBJ1-4
clone size: once
CDR3 DNA: TGCAGTTCCCTGCGGGGGAGATTTGTCGAAAAACTGTTTTTT
CDR3 protein: CSSLRGRFVEKLFF

V gene: TRBV11-2
D gene: -
J gene: TRBJ2-2
clone size: -
CDR3 DNA: TGTGCCAGCAGCTTAGGAGAAGCCACCGGGGAGCTGTTTTTT
CDR3 protein: CASSLGEATGELFF

V gene: TRBV4-1
D gene: -
J gene: TRBJ1-5
clone size: -
CDR3 DNA: TGCGCCAGCAGCCAAGAGGCAGGGACGGTATATCAGCCCCAGCATTTT
CDR3 protein: CASSQEAGTVYQPQHF

V gene: TRBV12-5
D gene: TRBD1
J gene: TRBJ1-2
clone size: few
CDR3 DNA: TGTGCTAGTGGTTTGGGGAGGGACAGGGGGATTGACTATGGCTACACCTTC
CDR3 protein: CASGLGRDRGIDYGYTF

V gene: TRBV19
D gene: -
J gene: TRBJ1-4
clone size: -
CDR3 DNA: TGTGCCAGTAGCCATCCGGGGCGGGAGACTAATGAAAAACTGTTTTTT
CDR3 protein: CASSHPGRETNEKLFF

V gene: TRBV28
D gene: -
J gene: TRBJ1-1
clone size: -
CDR3 DNA: TGTGCCAGCAGTTTGCACGTACTGAACACTGAAGCTTTCTTT
CDR3 protein: CASSLHVLNTEAFF

V gene: TRBV9
D gene: TRBD2
J gene: TRBJ2-3
clone size: -
CDR3 DNA: TGTGCCAGCAGCGGGCAGTTAGCGGGGAGCACAGATACGCAGTATTTT
CDR3 protein: CASSGQLAGSTDTQYF

V gene: TRBV5-4
D gene: TRBD2
J gene: TRBJ2-7
clone size: -
CDR3 DNA: TGTGCCAGCAGCTTCGGGACTAGCGGGAGGGAGTCCGAGCAGTACTTC
CDR3 protein: CASSFGTSGRESEQYF

V gene: TRBV19
D gene: TRBD2
J gene: TRBJ2-1
clone size: -
CDR3 DNA: TGTGCCAGTAGGGAATCTAGCGGGAGGAATGAGCAGTTCTTC
CDR3 protein: CASRESSGRNEQFF

V gene: TRBV5-1
D gene: -
J gene: TRBJ1-1
clone size: -
CDR3 DNA: TGCGCCAGCAGCCCGGCCCACAGTGTGAACACTGAAGCTTTCTTT
CDR3 protein: CASSPAHSVNTEAFF

V gene: TRBV4-2
D gene: -
J gene: TRBJ1-2
clone size: -
CDR3 DNA: TGTGCCAGCAGCCAAGATAGGAGTAACTATGGCTACACCTTC
CDR3 protein: CASSQDRSNYGYTF

V gene: TRBV5-1
D gene: -
J gene: TRBJ1-1
clone size: -
CDR3 DNA: TGCGCCAGCAGCTACCTGACAGGGAACACTGAAGCTTTCTTT
CDR3 protein: CASSYLTGNTEAFF

V gene: TRBV7-2
D gene: -
J gene: TRBJ2-7
clone size: -
CDR3 DNA: TGTGCCAGCAGCTTATCCAGGTTCTACGAGCAGTACTTC
CDR3 protein: CASSLSRFYEQYF

V gene: TRBV19
D gene: TRBD1
J gene: TRBJ1-5
clone size: -
CDR3 DNA: TGTGCCAGTAGTACTCGACAGGGGGTAAATCAGCCCCAGCATTTT
CDR3 protein: CASSTRQGVNQPQHF

V gene: TRBV19
D gene: -
J gene: TRBJ1-5
clone size: few
CDR3 DNA: TGTGCCAGTACCACCCCCGCCGGCAGGGGAGGGAATCAGCCCCAGCATTTT
CDR3 protein: CASTTPAGRGGNQPQHF

V gene: TRBV2
D gene: -
J gene: TRBJ2-1
clone size: -
CDR3 DNA: TGTGCCAGCAGTCAGACAGAGAGCTCCTACAATGAGCAGTTCTTC
CDR3 protein: CASSQTESSYNEQFF

V gene: TRBV13
D gene: -
J gene: TRBJ2-5
clone size: -
CDR3 DNA: TGTGCCAGCAGCTTTGAAACACGTGGGGCCCAGTACTTC
CDR3 protein: CASSFETRGAQYF

V gene: TRBV7-9
D gene: TRBD2
J gene: TRBJ2-7
clone size: -
CDR3 DNA: TGTGCCAGCAGCTTTGCTAGCGGGATAGGTTACGAGCAGTACTTC
CDR3 protein: CASSFASGIGYEQYF

V gene: TRBV7-8
D gene: -
J gene: TRBJ2-2
clone size: -
CDR3 DNA: TGTGCCAGCAGCCGGAGCGCGAACACCGGGGAGCTGTTTTTT
CDR3 protein: CASSRSANTGELFF

V gene: TRBV5-4
D gene: -
J gene: TRBJ1-2
clone size: once
CDR3 DNA: TGTGCCAGCAGCGCGGAGGAGATCCCGAAGGGCTACACCTTC
CDR3 protein: CASSAEEIPKGYTF

V gene: TRBV6-2/TRBV6-3
D gene: -
J gene: TRBJ2-7
clone size: -
CDR3 DNA: TGTGCCAGCAGTTACCTCTCTACGATCTACGAGCAGTACTTC
CDR3 protein: CASSYLSTIYEQYF

V gene: TRBV27
D gene: TRBD2
J gene: TRBJ2-1
clone size: -
CDR3 DNA: TGTGCCAGCAGGCTCGCACTAGCGGACAATGAGCAGTTCTTC
CDR3 protein: CASRLALADNEQFF

V gene: TRBV9
D gene: TRBD1
J gene: TRBJ1-1
clone size: -
CDR3 DNA: TGTGCCAGCGACCAATCAGGGGGCCACACTGAAGCTTTCTTT
CDR3 protein: CASDQSGGHTEAFF

V gene: TRBV14
D gene: -
J gene: TRBJ1-1
clone size: -
CDR3 DNA: TGTGCCAGCAGCCAAGATCTCCTGGGGACTGAAGCTTTCTTT
CDR3 protein: CASSQDLLGTEAFF

V gene: TRBV6-5
D gene: -
J gene: TRBJ2-2
clone size: -
CDR3 DNA: TGTGCCAGCACCCAAAGTGGTACCGGGGAGCTGTTTTTT
CDR3 protein: CASTQSGTGELFF

V gene: TRBV3-1/TRBV3-2
D gene: -
J gene: TRBJ2-7
clone size: -
CDR3 DNA: TGTGCCAGCAGCCTGAATCAGATTCAAGAGCAGTACTTC
CDR3 protein: CASSLNQIQEQYF

V gene: TRBV27
D gene: -
J gene: TRBJ2-7
clone size: -
CDR3 DNA: TGTGCCAGCAGTTTCGGCCCACCCGCCTACGAGCAGTACTTC
CDR3 protein: CASSFGPPAYEQYF

V gene: TRBV5-1
D gene: -
J gene: TRBJ2-5
clone size: -
CDR3 DNA: TGCGCCAGCAGCTTGGCCGGTGAGACCCAGTACTTC
CDR3 protein: CASSLAGETQYF

V gene: TRBV18
D gene: -
J gene: TRBJ1-5
clone size: -
CDR3 DNA: TGTGCCAGCTCACCACAGGGTTCAAATCAGCCCCAGCATTTT
CDR3 protein: CASSPQGSNQPQHF

V gene: TRBV7-8
D gene: TRBD1
J gene: TRBJ1-1
clone size: -
CDR3 DNA: TGTGCCAGCAGCCAGGACAGGGGGCAAAGTCGTGGAGCTTTCTTT
CDR3 protein: CASSQDRGQSRGAFF

V gene: TRBV24-1
D gene: -
J gene: TRBJ1-1
clone size: -
CDR3 DNA: TGTGCCACCAGTGCGCGGGTAGGCACTGAAGCTTTCTTT
CDR3 protein: CATSARVGTEAFF

V gene: TRBV9
D gene: -
J gene: TRBJ2-3
clone size: -
CDR3 DNA: TGTGCCAGCAGCGTAGAGGGGAATTGGGGCACAGATACGCAGTATTTT
CDR3 protein: CASSVEGNWGTDTQYF

V gene: TRBV3-1/TRBV3-2
D gene: TRBD1
J gene: TRBJ1-2
clone size: -
CDR3 DNA: TGTGCCAGCAGCCCGGGACAGGGACGAAGGTATGGCTACACCTTC
CDR3 protein: CASSPGQGRRYGYTF

V gene: TRBV28
D gene: -
J gene: TRBJ1-1
clone size: -
CDR3 DNA: TGTGCCAGCAGTCGCCAACCTAGGGGCACTGAAGCTTTCTTT
CDR3 protein: CASSRQPRGTEAFF

V gene: TRBV20-1
D gene: -
J gene: TRBJ2-3
clone size: once
CDR3 DNA: TGCAGTGCTAGTGGGACCCAACCTTACCCCACAGATACGCAGTATTTT
CDR3 protein: CSASGTQPYPTDTQYF

V gene: TRBV3-1/TRBV3-2
D gene: TRBD2
J gene: TRBJ2-7
clone size: -
CDR3 DNA: TGTGCCAGCAGCCTTTTAGCGGGAGACTACGAGCAGTACTTC
CDR3 protein: CASSLLAGDYEQYF

V gene: TRBV2
D gene: TRBD1
J gene: TRBJ1-3
clone size: -
CDR3 DNA: TGTGCCAGCGGGGGACAGGGTTCGGACACCATATATTTT
CDR3 protein: CASGGQGSDTIYF

V gene: TRBV7-6
D gene: -
J gene: TRBJ2-5
clone size: -
CDR3 DNA: TGTGCCAGCAGCCCTAATCGCCGGGAGACCCAGTACTTC
CDR3 protein: CASSPNRRETQYF

V gene: TRBV11-2
D gene: -
J gene: TRBJ1-4
clone size: -
CDR3 DNA: TGTGCCAGCAGCTTAGATCCCGGCAGGGGCGGTGAAAAACTGTTTTTT
CDR3 protein: CASSLDPGRGGEKLFF

V gene: TRBV2
D gene: TRBD1
J gene: TRBJ1-6
clone size: -
CDR3 DNA: TGTGCCAGCAGTGGCCGGACAGGGAGTAATTCACCCCTCCACTTT
CDR3 protein: CASSGRTGSNSPLHF

V gene: TRBV6-2/TRBV6-3
D gene: TRBD1
J gene: TRBJ2-5
clone size: once
CDR3 DNA: TGTGCCAGCAGTTATCCTGACAGGGGGAGAGAGACCCAGTACTTC
CDR3 protein: CASSYPDRGRETQYF

V gene: TRBV14
D gene: -
J gene: TRBJ1-2
clone size: -
CDR3 DNA: TGTGCCAGCAGCCAGAGTTTAGGGGGGAATGGCTACACCTTC
CDR3 protein: CASSQSLGGNGYTF

V gene: TRBV11-3
D gene: -
J gene: TRBJ2-2
clone size: -
CDR3 DNA: TGTGCCAGCAGCTTCCGTGGGGCCACCGGGGAGCTGTTTTTT
CDR3 protein: CASSFRGATGELFF

V gene: TRBV3-1/TRBV3-2
D gene: -
J gene: TRBJ1-5
clone size: -
CDR3 DNA: TGTGCCAGCAGCCAAGGCAAGTACCAGCCCCAGCATTTT
CDR3 protein: CASSQGKYQPQHF

V gene: TRBV7-2
D gene: -
J gene: TRBJ2-7
clone size: -
CDR3 DNA: TGTGCCAGCAGCTTAGGTGAGGCCAGGGCCTACGAGCAGTACTTC
CDR3 protein: CASSLGEARAYEQYF

V gene: TRBV7-9
D gene: -
J gene: TRBJ2-7
clone size: once
CDR3 DNA: TGTGCCAGCAGCCTAAAATCACCCTCCGAGCAGTACTTC
CDR3 protein: CASSLKSPSEQYF